This T cell receptor (beta chain) was retrieved from a study of blood T cell repertoires in COVID-19. Study-level background: Samples representing acute and convalescent COVID-19 were sourced from the United States, Italy and Spain.

Authors' analysis steps: Researchers report that nucleated cell counts were estimated from reference gene primer amplification. Clones were read by immunoSEQ multiplex PCR, and TCRdb kept only the in-frame ones, dropping some. V, J and clone size are those of that table, while D and trimming were read from the DNA. The table includes about 210,000 clones, roughly four fifths detected once. CDR1 is SGHDT and CDR2 is YYEEEE in the germline V gene. The length of the CDR3 is 14 residues. Trimming pared 1 base from V and 4 bases from J, leaving 9 bases between. Residents of under 25 US areas, aged roughly 18 to 89 years, made up the participants. For recovered donors of Cohort 3, there were two negative PCRs, clearance, or symptom resolution.

The rearrangement uses TRBV5-6 and TRBJ1-5, with D unclear. The TCR originated in a man aged 40-50 years who had recovered from COVID-19. The sequencing sample was made of PBMCs or T cells enriched from blood (not recorded which). The DNA for the CDR3 is TGTGCCAGCAGCTTGAGTATCGGGAATCAGCCCCAGCATTTT. It encodes CASSLSIGNQPQHF.